This TCR beta chain derives from a study of T cells in Graves' hyperthyroidism and ophthalmopathy. Whole-study results and caveats: By a 13 V-J model, ophthalmopathy was set apart from stable hyperthyroidism. Within blood appeared most thyroid clonotypes that had expanded above 0.001.

The CDR3 contains 13 residues. Germline CDR1 SGHTA, CDR2 FQGNSA. Fresh peripheral blood, 7.5 to 10 ml of it, supplied the PBMCs. In regard to this clonotype: Its target is not known. A junction boundary mismatches the germline segment, possibly from a read error.

The source material, RNA transcripts, was used to amplify TCR beta CDR3 regions. The HTBI primer set served for first-round RT-PCR of the TCR CDR3. TCRdb used MiXCR to reprocess the multiplex PCR reads, holding one entry per CDR3 protein. The table has 700,000 to 950,000 distinct CDR3 sequences, approximately 36% seen once. This clonotype was obtained from a woman between 40 and 50 years old with Graves' hyperthyroidism. The genes are TRBV7-2 and TRBJ2-7; 7 bases align to TRBD1. The specimen sequenced was blood. CDR3 sequence (DNA): TGCGCCAGCAGCCGACAGGGTATCTACGAGCAGTACTTC. Protein product: CASSRQGIYEQYF.